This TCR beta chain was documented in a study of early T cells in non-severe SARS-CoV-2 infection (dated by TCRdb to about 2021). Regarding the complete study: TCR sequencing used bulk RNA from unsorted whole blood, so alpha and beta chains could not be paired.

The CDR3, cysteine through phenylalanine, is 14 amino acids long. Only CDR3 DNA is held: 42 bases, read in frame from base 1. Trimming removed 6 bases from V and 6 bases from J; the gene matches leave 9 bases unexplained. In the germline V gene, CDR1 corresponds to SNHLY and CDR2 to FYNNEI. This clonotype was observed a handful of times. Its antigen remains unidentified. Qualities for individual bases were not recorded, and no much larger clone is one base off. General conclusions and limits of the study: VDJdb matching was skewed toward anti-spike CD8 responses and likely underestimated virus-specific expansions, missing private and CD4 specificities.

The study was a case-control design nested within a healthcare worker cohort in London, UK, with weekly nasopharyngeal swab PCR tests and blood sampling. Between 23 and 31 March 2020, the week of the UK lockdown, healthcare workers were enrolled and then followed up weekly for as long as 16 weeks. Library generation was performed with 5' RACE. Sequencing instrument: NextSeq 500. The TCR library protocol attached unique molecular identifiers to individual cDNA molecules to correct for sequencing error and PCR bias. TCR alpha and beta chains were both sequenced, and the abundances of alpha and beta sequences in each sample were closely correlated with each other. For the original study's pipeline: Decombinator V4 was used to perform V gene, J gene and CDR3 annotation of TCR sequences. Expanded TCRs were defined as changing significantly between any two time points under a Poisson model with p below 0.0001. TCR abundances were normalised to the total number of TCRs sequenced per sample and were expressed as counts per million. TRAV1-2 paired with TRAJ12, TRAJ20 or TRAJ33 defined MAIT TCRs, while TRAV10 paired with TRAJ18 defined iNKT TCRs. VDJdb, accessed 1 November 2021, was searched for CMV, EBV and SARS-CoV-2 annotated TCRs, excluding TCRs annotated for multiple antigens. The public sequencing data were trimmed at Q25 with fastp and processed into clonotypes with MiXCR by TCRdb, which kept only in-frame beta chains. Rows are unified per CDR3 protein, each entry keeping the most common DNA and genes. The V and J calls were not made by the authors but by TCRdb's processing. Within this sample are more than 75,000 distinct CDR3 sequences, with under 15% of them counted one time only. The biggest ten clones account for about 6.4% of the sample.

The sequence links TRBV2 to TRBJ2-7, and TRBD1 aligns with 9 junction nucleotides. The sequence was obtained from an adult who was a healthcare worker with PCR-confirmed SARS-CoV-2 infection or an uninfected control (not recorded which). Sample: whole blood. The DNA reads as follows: TGTGCCAGCAGGATAGGACAGGGGTACGGCGAGCAGTACTTC. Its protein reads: CASRIGQGYGEQYF. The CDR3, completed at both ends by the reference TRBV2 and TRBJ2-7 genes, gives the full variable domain EPEVTQTPSHQVTQMGQEVILRCVPISNHLYFYWYRQILGQKVEFLVSFYNNEISEKSEIFDDQFSVERPDGSNFTLKIRSTKLEDSAMYFCASRIGQGYGEQYFGPGTRLTVT.